This entry lists 5 T cell receptor beta chains sequenced from one sample in a study of cytotoxic CD8 clonotypes in ibrutinib-treated CLL. Only in-frame clones appear in the TCRdb table, and some are missing; sequencing was by immunoSEQ multiplex PCR. The sample yields approximately 48,000 clones, more than 45% seen once. The sample in question was PBMCs, obtained after 12 months of ibrutinib treatment. These receptors were obtained from a human donor with chronic lymphocytic leukemia.

This clone was counted between two and nine times. This sequence joins TRBV28 and TRBJ2-3; the match to TRBD2 covers 7 bases. Per the germline V gene, CDR1 is MDHEN and CDR2 is SYDVKM. Trimming cost V 10 bases and J 0 bases; bases outside gene matches: 4. The CDR3 runs 13 residues. Written as DNA, the CDR3 is TGTGCCACCAGCGGGACTAGCACAGATACGCAGTATTTT. Translated: CATSGTSTDTQYF. Complete variable domain (other parts from reference TRBV28 and TRBJ2-3): DVKVTQSSRYLVKRTGEKVFLECVQDMDHENMFWYRQDPGLGLRLIYFSYDVKMKEKGDIPEGYSVSREKKERFSLILESASTNQTSMYLCATSGTSTDTQYFGPGTRLTVL.

The chain carries TRBV5-1 and TRBJ1-4; TRBD1 might be the D (6 bases). This CDR3 is built from 13 residues. Trimming left V 4 bases short and J 14 bases short, with 18 bases between. The V gene's germline CDR1 is SGHRS and CDR2 YFSETQ. The CDR3 nucleotides read TGCGCCAGCAGCGGGGAAGCCACAGGGTATCTGTTTTTT. Translated: CASSGEATGYLFF.

The V gene is TRBV10-2, the J gene TRBJ1-5, with D possibly matching TRBD1 (6 bases). The V gene lost 8 bases and the J gene lost 0 bases, with 17 bases spanning the gap. CDR1 and CDR2 (germline): WSHSY, SAAADI. The CDR3 has 16 residues. CDR3 sequence reads: CASPRTPGDSNQPQHF. CDR3 DNA: TGCGCCAGCCCCAGAACCCCAGGGGATAGCAATCAGCCCCAGCATTTT.

To note about this clone: The limits of the CDR3 on the DNA are not certain, so only TCRdb's listed CDR3 is given. The chain is built from TRBV10-3 and TRBJ2-7. CDR1 ENHRY and CDR2 SYGVKD come from the germline V gene. Both ends counted, the CDR3 spans 19 residues. The CDR3 sequence is CAISRTSGPASPLNYEQYF.

V and J are TRBV28 and TRBJ1-2; tentative D call: TRBD1 (6 bases). This CDR3 contains 15 residues. The germline CDR1 and CDR2 sequences are MDHEN and SYDVKM. Trimming removed 5 bases from V and 4 bases from J, with 17 bases in between. The CDR3 nucleotides read TGTGCCAGCAGTCCTCCTCAGGGGTTGGGCTATGGCTACACCTTC. It is translated as CASSPPQGLGYGYTF.